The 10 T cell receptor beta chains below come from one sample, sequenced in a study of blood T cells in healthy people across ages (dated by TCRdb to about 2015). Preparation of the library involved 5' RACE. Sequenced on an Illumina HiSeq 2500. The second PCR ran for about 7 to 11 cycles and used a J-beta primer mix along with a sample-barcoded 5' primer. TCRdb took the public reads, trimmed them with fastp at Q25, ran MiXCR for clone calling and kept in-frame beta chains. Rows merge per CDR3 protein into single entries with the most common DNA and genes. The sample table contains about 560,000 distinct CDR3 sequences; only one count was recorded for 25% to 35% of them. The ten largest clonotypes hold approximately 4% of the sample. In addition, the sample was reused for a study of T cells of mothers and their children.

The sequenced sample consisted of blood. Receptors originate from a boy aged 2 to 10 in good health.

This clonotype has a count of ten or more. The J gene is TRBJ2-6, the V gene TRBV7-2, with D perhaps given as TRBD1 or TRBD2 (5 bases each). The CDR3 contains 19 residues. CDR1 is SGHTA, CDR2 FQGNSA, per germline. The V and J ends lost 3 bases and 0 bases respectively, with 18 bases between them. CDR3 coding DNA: TGTGCCAGCAGCTTGAGGGTCGGGGCTGACCTCTCTGGGGCCAACGTCCTGACTTTC. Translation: CASSLRVGADLSGANVLTF.

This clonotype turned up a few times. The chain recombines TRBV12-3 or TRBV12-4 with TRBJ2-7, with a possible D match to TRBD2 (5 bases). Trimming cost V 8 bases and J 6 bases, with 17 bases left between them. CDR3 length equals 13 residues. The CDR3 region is CASELGLGGEQYF. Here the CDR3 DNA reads TGTGCCAGCGAACTAGGTCTCGGCGGCGAGCAGTACTTC.

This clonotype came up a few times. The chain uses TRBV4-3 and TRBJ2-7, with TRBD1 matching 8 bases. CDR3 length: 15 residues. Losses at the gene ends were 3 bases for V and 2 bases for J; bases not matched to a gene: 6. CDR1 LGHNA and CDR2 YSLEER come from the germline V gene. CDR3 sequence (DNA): TGCGCCAGCAGCCACCAGACAGGGGCAGCCTACGAGCAGTACTTC. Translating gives CASSHQTGAAYEQYF.

The chain's CDR3 is CASTRFHGLGGTQYF. The CDR3 coding sequence is TGTGCCAGCACCAGGTTCCACGGGTTGGGTGGGACCCAGTACTTC. The J gene is TRBJ2-5, the V gene TRBV6-5; D is unclear. Germline lookup yields CDR1 MNHEY and CDR2 SVGAGI. Between the trimmed V and J ends, which lost 7 bases and 7 bases, there was a span of 22 bases. The CDR3 spans 15 residues.

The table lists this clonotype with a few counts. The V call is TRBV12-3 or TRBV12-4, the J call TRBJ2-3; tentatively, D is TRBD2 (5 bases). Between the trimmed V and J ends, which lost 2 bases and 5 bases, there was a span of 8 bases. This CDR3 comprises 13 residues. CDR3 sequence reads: CASSLLAKDTQYF. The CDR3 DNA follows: TGTGCCAGCAGTTTACTAGCCAAAGATACGCAGTATTTT.

This CDR3 reads CASSSDRGDTQYF. In DNA form, the CDR3 reads TGTGCCAGCAGTTCCGACAGGGGAGATACGCAGTATTTT. V usage is TRBV27 and J usage is TRBJ2-3, with TRBD1 matching over 8 bases. This CDR3 has 13 amino acids. Germline lookup yields CDR1 MNHEY and CDR2 SMNVEV (reference sequence). The ends lost 4 bases at V and 5 bases at J; junction bases unmatched: 2.

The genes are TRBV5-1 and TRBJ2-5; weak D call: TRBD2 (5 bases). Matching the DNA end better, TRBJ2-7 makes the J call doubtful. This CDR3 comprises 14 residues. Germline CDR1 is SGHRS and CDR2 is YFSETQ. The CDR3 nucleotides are TGCGCCAGCAGTCTCGATGGGGAGACCTACGAGCAGTACTTC. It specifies CASSLDGETYEQYF.

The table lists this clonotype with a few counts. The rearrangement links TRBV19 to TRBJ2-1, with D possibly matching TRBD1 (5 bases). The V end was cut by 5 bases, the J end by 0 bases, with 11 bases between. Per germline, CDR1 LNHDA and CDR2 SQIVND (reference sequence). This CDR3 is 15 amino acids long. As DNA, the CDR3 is TGTGCCAGTAGTGCCTCTCAGGGCTCCTACAATGAGCAGTTCTTC. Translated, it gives CASSASQGSYNEQFF.

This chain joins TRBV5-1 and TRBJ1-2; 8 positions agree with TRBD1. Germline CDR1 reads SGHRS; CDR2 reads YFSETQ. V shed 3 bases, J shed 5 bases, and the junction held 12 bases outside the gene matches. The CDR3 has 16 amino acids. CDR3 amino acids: CASSSQRQGREYGYTF. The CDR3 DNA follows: TGCGCCAGCAGCTCCCAACGACAGGGGAGGGAGTATGGCTACACCTTC.

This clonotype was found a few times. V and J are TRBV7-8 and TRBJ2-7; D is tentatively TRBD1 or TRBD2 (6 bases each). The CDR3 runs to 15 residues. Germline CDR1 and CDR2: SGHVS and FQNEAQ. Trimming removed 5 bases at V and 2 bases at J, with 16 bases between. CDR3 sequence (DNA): TGTGCCAGCAGCCCCATGGTGGGGGGCCCCTACGAGCAGTACTTC. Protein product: CASSPMVGGPYEQYF.